This T cell receptor (beta chain) came from a study of tumor and adjacent non-tumor tissue in lung cancer. Concerning this clonotype: One end of the junction does not line up with germline, which may come from a read error.

The CDR3 runs to 12 residues. Germline values: CDR1 DFQATT, CDR2 SNEGSKA (reference sequence). The template was RNA from unsorted bulk tissue. The normal lung tissue was taken more than 3 cm from the tumor edge. A modified ARM-PCR protocol with three rounds of nested PCR amplified TCRbeta. In TCRdb, the multiplex PCR reads were re-called with MiXCR into one record per CDR3 protein. The table shows more than 85,000 distinct CDR3 sequences, with under 65% occurring only once. The chain links TRBV20-1 to TRBJ2-5, with a weak D call TRBD2 (5 bases). The sample consisted of distant non-tumor lung tissue. This TCR came from a man aged 55 to 70 with non-small cell lung cancer. DNA for the CDR3: TGCAGTGCTAGGGGCGCCTGGGAGACCCAGAACTTC. Translation: CSARGAWETQNF.